The clone carrying this TCR beta chain was counted ten times or more. One entry per CDR3 protein, called by TCRdb with MiXCR from the reads. The sample has 200,000 to 300,000 distinct CDR3 sequences, roughly 9% seen once; the top ten hold roughly 16%. The record originates from a study of T cell repertoires in cytomegalovirus infection. This clonotype originated in a human donor in good health (CMV status not recorded). Some clones in this sample may be carry-over from other donors' samples. Sequencing was performed on PBMCs.

The CDR3 is CASSQERRSGEKLFF. In DNA, the CDR3 is TGCGCCAGCAGCCAAGAAAGAAGGTCGGGTGAAAAACTGTTTTTT. The chain has TRBV4-1 and TRBJ1-4, with D hard to call. Germline lookup yields CDR1 MGHRA and CDR2 YSYEKL. This CDR3 spans 15 amino acids. The ends were cut back, 0 bases at V and 7 bases at J, with 12 bases in the middle.